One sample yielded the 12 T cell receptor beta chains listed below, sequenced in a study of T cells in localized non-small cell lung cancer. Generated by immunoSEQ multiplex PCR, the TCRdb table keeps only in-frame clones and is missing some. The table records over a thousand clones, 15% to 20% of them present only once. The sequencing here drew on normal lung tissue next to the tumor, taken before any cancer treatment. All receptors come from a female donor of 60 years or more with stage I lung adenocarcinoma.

The DNA of the CDR3 is TGTGCCAGCAGTGAAGGTATGGGTTTGAAGCCCCAGCATTTT. Its translation: CASSEGMGLKPQHF. The gene calls are TRBV6-1 and TRBJ1-5; D unclear. Germline values: CDR1 MNHNS, CDR2 SASEGT. The germline V and J ends were trimmed by 1 base and 8 bases, with 12 bases remaining between them. CDR3 size: 14 residues.

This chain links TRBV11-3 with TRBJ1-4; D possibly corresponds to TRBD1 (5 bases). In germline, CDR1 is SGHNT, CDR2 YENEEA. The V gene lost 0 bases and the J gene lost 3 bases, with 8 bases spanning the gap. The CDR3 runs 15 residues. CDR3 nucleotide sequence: TGTGCCAGCAGCTTAGACCGGGGGGCTAATGAAAAACTGTTTTTT. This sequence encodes CASSLDRGANEKLFF. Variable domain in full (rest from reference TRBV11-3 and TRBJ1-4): EAGVVQSPRYKIIEKKQPVAFWCNPISGHNTLYWYLQNLGQGPELLIRYENEEAVDDSQLPKDRFSAERLKGVDSTLKIQPAELGDSAVYLCASSLDRGANEKLFFGSGTQLSVL.

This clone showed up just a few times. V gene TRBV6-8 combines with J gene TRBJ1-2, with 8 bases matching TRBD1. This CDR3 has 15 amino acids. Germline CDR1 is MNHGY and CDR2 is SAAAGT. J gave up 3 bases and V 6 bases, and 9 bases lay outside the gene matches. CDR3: CASSTGTGADYGYTF. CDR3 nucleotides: TGTGCCAGCAGCACCGGGACAGGAGCTGACTATGGCTACACCTTC.

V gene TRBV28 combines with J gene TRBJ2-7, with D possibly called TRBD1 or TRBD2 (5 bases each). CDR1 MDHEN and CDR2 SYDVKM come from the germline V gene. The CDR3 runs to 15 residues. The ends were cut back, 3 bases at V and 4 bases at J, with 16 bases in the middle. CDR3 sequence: CASSFQRGYHYEQYF. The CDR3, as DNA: TGTGCCAGCAGTTTTCAGAGGGGATACCATTACGAGCAGTACTTC.

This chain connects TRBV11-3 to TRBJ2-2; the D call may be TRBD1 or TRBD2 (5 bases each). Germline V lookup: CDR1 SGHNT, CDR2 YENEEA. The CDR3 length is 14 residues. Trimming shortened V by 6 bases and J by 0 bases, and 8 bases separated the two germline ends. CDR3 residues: CASRWGSNTGELFF. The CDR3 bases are TGTGCCAGCAGGTGGGGGTCGAACACCGGGGAGCTGTTTTTT.

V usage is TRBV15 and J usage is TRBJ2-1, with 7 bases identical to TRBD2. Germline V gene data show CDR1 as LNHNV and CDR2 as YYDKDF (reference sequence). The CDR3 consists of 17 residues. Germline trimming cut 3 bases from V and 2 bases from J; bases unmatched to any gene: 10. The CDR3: CATSSPGGAGPYNEQFF. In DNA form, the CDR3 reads TGTGCCACCAGCAGTCCTGGTGGAGCGGGGCCCTACAATGAGCAGTTCTTC. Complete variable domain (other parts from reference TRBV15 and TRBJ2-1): DAMVIQNPRYQVTQFGKPVTLSCSQTLNHNVMYWYQQKSSQAPKLLFHYYDKDFNNEADTPDNFQSRRPNTSFCFLDIRSPGLGDTAMYLCATSSPGGAGPYNEQFFGPGTRLTVL.

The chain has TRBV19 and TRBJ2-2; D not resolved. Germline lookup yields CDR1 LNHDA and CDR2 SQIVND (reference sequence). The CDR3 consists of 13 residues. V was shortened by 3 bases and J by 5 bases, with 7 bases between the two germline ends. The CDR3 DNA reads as TGTGCCAGTAGTATGATTATTACCGGGGAGCTGTTTTTT. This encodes CASSMIITGELFF. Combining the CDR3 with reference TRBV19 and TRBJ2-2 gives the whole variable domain DGGITQSPKYLFRKEGQNVTLSCEQNLNHDAMYWYRQDPGQGLRLIYYSQIVNDFQKGDIAEGYSVSREKKESFPLTVTSAQKNPTAFYLCASSMIITGELFFGEGSRLTVL.

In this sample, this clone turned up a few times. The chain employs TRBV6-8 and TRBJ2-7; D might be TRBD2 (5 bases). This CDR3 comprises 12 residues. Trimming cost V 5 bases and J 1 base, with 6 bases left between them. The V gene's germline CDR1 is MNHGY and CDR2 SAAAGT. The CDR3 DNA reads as TGTGCCAGCAGTCGGGGTTCCTACGAGCAGTACTTC. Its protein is CASSRGSYEQYF.

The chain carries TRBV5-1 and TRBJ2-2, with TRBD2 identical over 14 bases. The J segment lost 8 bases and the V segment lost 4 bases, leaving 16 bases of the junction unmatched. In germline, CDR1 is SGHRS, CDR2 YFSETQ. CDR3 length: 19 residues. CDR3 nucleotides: TGCGCCAGCAGCCCAGGGACTAGCGGGGGCCCCTACGGCGTGGGGGAGCTGTTTTTT. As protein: CASSPGTSGGPYGVGELFF.

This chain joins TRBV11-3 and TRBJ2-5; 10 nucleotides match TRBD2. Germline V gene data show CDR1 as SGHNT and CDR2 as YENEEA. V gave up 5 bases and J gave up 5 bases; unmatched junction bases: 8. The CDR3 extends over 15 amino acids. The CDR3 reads CASSLSGGAWETQYF. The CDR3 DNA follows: TGTGCCAGCAGCCTCAGCGGGGGGGCCTGGGAGACCCAGTACTTC.

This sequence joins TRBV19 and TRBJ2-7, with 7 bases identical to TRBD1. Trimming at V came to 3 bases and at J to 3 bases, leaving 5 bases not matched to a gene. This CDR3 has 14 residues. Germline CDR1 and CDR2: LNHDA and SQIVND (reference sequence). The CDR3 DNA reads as TGTGCCAGTAGTATGGAGGACAGGATCTACGAGCAGTACTTC. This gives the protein CASSMEDRIYEQYF.

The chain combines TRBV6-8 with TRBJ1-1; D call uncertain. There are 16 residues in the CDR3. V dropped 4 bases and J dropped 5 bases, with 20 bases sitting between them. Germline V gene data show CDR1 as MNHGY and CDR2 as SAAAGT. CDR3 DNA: TGTGCCAGCAGTTCCATATCTGGACGGGGAAGGACTGAAGCTTTCTTT. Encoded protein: CASSSISGRGRTEAFF.